The entry that follows covers one TCR beta chain sequence. This record comes from a study of blood T cell repertoires in COVID-19. Study as a whole: Samples taken during acute and convalescent COVID-19 were collected in the United States, Italy and Spain.

TCRdb keeps only in-frame clones here, not all; method: immunoSEQ multiplex PCR. The table records about 250,000 clones, just under 85% of them present only once. CDR3 size: 15 residues. Germline assignment: CDR1 MNHNS and CDR2 SASEGT. The V and J ends lost 0 bases and 9 bases respectively, with 12 bases between them. This clonotype was sampled from a man aged 80 or over with acute or convalescent COVID-19. Sequencing was done on a sample of peripheral blood. This chain connects TRBV6-1 to TRBJ1-6; D unclear. CDR3 protein: CASSEATMGGSPLHF. In DNA, the CDR3 is TGTGCCAGCAGTGAAGCGACAATGGGTGGTTCACCCCTCCACTTT.